The 21 T cell receptor beta chains given below trace back to one sample, sequenced in a study of shared clonotypes between healthy human individuals. Produced via immunoSEQ multiplex PCR; TCRdb's table is partial and in-frame only. The data show 2 million to 2.5 million clones, roughly 93% seen once. The source material was naive CD4+ T cells from PBMCs. Subset denoted: CD45RA+ positively selected. These receptors all stem from a man between 18 and 29 years old in good health. Some clones in this sample may be carry-over from other donors' samples.

The rearrangement joins TRBV11-2 to TRBJ2-1, with D perhaps matching TRBD1 or TRBD2 (6 bases each). The CDR3 spans 16 residues. CDR1 and CDR2 (germline): SGHAT, FQNNGV. The germline V and J ends were trimmed by 1 base and 7 bases, with 17 bases remaining between them. The CDR3 sequence is CASSLVGGAGVNEQFF. CDR3 DNA sequence: TGTGCCAGCAGCTTAGTGGGGGGAGCAGGGGTAAATGAGCAGTTCTTC.

The chain couples TRBV10-3 to TRBJ1-2; 11 bases match TRBD1. The CDR3 runs 15 residues. Trimming removed 6 bases from V and 2 bases from J; junction bases left unmatched: 5. Germline values: CDR1 ENHRY, CDR2 SYGVKD. CDR3 sequence: CAISVRTGGNYGYTF. CDR3 nucleotides: TGTGCCATCAGCGTCCGGACAGGGGGCAACTATGGCTACACCTTC.

The gene calls are TRBV28 and TRBJ2-7, with 11 bases that match TRBD1. This CDR3 has 16 amino acids. Trimming at V came to 7 bases and at J to 1 base, leaving 9 bases not matched to a gene. From germline, CDR1 is MDHEN and CDR2 SYDVKM. The CDR3: CASISSGTGGSYEQYF. CDR3 DNA sequence: TGTGCCAGCATTTCAAGCGGGACAGGGGGGTCCTACGAGCAGTACTTC.

The V call is TRBV19, the J call TRBJ2-7, with D hard to call. V lost 1 base, J lost 5 bases, and 12 bases lay in between. Germline CDR1 reads LNHDA; CDR2 reads SQIVND (reference sequence). The CDR3 has 14 residues. The CDR3 region is CASSIAIPWDEQYF. CDR3 in DNA: TGTGCCAGTAGTATAGCTATTCCGTGGGACGAGCAGTACTTC.

J is TRBJ2-1 and V is TRBV27; D call uncertain. The CDR3 covers 15 residues. The V end was cut by 2 bases, the J end by 5 bases, with 13 bases between. The V gene's germline CDR1 is MNHEY and CDR2 SMNVEV (reference sequence). CDR3 protein: CASSLRDGINNEQFF. The CDR3, as DNA: TGTGCCAGCAGTTTACGTGACGGTATAAACAATGAGCAGTTCTTC.

This chain connects TRBV15 to TRBJ2-5, with TRBD2 matching over 12 bases. CDR1 is LNHNV, CDR2 YYDKDF, per germline (reference sequence). This CDR3 is built from 17 residues. J was trimmed by 5 bases and V by 1 base; bases with no gene match: 8. Here the CDR3 DNA reads TGTGCCACCAGCAGAGGAGTTAGACTAGCGGGAGATGAGACCCAGTACTTC. This translates into CATSRGVRLAGDETQYF.

The rearrangement uses TRBV6-1 and TRBJ2-7; 7 nucleotides align to TRBD1. CDR1 and CDR2 from the germline V gene are MNHNS and SASEGT. This CDR3 is built from 15 residues. V was pared by 6 bases and J by 4 bases, with 12 bases of the junction left unmatched. CDR3 residues: CASRDRQGGGYEQYF. The DNA of the CDR3 is TGTGCCAGCAGGGATCGACAGGGTGGGGGTTACGAGCAGTACTTC.

This chain joins TRBV7-3 and TRBJ1-1, with a weak D call TRBD1 (5 bases). The CDR3 is made up of 14 amino acids. The V and J ends lost 4 bases and 6 bases respectively, with 15 bases between them. Germline CDR1 SGHTA, CDR2 FQGTGA. The CDR3 DNA sequence: TGTGCCAGCAGCTCGTCGGGGGGATCGTCTGAAGCTTTCTTT. Translation gives CASSSSGGSSEAFF.

The chain has TRBV7-6 and TRBJ2-7, with D possibly being TRBD1 (6 bases). This CDR3 is built from 13 residues. Trimming pared 0 bases from V and 6 bases from J, leaving 9 bases between. The germline CDR1 and CDR2 sequences are SGHVS and FNYEAQ. CDR3 nucleotide sequence: TGTGCCAGCAGCTTAGCGGGGGCCGGCGAGCAGTACTTC. Encoded protein: CASSLAGAGEQYF. Full variable domain (rest looked up from reference TRBV7-6 and TRBJ2-7): GAGVSQSPRYKVTKRGQDVALRCDPISGHVSLYWYRQALGQGPEFLTYFNYEAQQDKSGLPNDRFSAERPEGSISTLTIQRTEQRDSAMYRCASSLAGAGEQYFGPGTRLTVT.

The CDR3 loop reads CASSRGWTGGGETQYF. The CDR3 DNA reads TGTGCCAGCAGTCGAGGTTGGACAGGGGGCGGGGAGACCCAGTACTTC. The chain has TRBV7-8 and TRBJ2-5; 11 positions agree with TRBD1. After removal of 6 bases from V and 5 bases from J, the junction contained 11 bases not matched to a gene. Germline CDR1 is SGHVS and CDR2 is FQNEAQ. The length of the CDR3 is 16 residues.

In the case of this clone: Other DNA sequences in this sample translate to the same CDR3. The chain recombines TRBV7-2 with TRBJ1-1; D gene ambiguous. From germline, CDR1 is SGHTA and CDR2 FQGNSA. The CDR3 extends over 13 amino acids. V lost 2 bases to trimming and J lost 1 base, with 5 bases between them. The CDR3 reads CASSLRGNTEAFF. The CDR3, as DNA: TGTGCCAGCAGCTTAAGAGGGAACACTGAAGCTTTCTTT.

The V and J genes are TRBV11-3 and TRBJ2-7; no firm D call. Trimming removed 3 bases from V and 5 bases from J, with 11 bases in between. The CDR3 has 13 residues. The V gene's germline CDR1 is SGHNT and CDR2 YENEEA. Here the CDR3 DNA reads TGTGCCAGCAGCTTTGGACCAGGCCACGAGCAGTACTTC. Translated, it gives CASSFGPGHEQYF.

The chain is built from TRBV11-2 and TRBJ1-1, with D possibly being TRBD1 (6 bases). The CDR3 has 15 amino acids. V lost 5 bases to trimming and J lost 3 bases, with 16 bases between them. CDR1 and CDR2 (germline): SGHAT, FQNNGV. The CDR3 coding sequence is TGTGCCAGCAGCCCCAGACCGAGGGGGGACACTGAAGCTTTCTTT. Translation gives CASSPRPRGDTEAFF.

The genes are TRBV29-1 and TRBJ2-1; 11 bases map to TRBD1. The CDR3 sequence is 13 residues long. The V segment lost 8 bases and the J segment 6 bases; nucleotides outside the gene matches: 6. Germline V gives CDR1 SQVTM, CDR2 ANQGSEA. In nucleotides, the CDR3 is TGCAGCTCCGGACAGGGGGCTCTCAATGAGCAGTTCTTC. Its translation: CSSGQGALNEQFF.

The chain combines TRBV6-1 with TRBJ1-2; weak D call: TRBD1 (5 bases). The CDR3 spans 12 residues. Germline lookup yields CDR1 MNHNS and CDR2 SASEGT. V was trimmed by 5 bases and J by 4 bases, leaving 8 bases between them. The CDR3 loop reads CASSSGGYGYTF. DNA of the CDR3: TGTGCCAGCAGTTCCGGGGGCTATGGCTACACCTTC.

About this clone itself: The junction departs from germline at one end; a sequencing error may be responsible. V is TRBV9 and J is TRBJ2-7, with TRBD1 identical over 10 bases. The CDR3 runs to 17 residues. The germline V gene has CDR1 SGDLS and CDR2 YYNGEE. In DNA form, the CDR3 reads TGTGCCAGCAGCGTAGAGGGACAGGGGTTTTTTTCCTCCGAGCAGTACTTC. It encodes CASSVEGQGFFSSEQYF.

A remark on this clone: Other DNA sequences of this sample code for an identical CDR3. This chain connects TRBV5-4 to TRBJ1-2; D is uncertain. V shed 1 base and J shed 2 bases, with 6 bases lying between them. This CDR3 contains 13 residues. CDR1 and CDR2 (germline): SGHNT, YYREEE (reference sequence). CDR3 nucleotide sequence: TGTGCCAGCAGCTTGCTCGGAAACTATGGCTACACCTTC. This sequence encodes CASSLLGNYGYTF.

This sequence joins TRBV5-4 and TRBJ2-7; 7 bases are shared with TRBD1. The CDR3 consists of 15 residues. V lost 5 bases, J lost 0 bases, and 8 bases stayed unmatched. Germline V lookup: CDR1 SGHNT, CDR2 YYREEE (reference sequence). This CDR3 reads CASRPKGASSYEQYF. The DNA for the CDR3 is TGTGCCAGCAGGCCTAAGGGGGCTTCCTCCTACGAGCAGTACTTC.

This chain's CDR3 is CASSQPRIRERSHEQYF. DNA for the CDR3: TGCGCCAGCAGCCAACCTAGAATCCGGGAGAGGTCCCACGAGCAGTACTTC. The chain joins TRBV4-1 to TRBJ2-7; tentative D call: TRBD2 (6 bases). With 2 bases removed from V and 5 bases from J, the gap between germline ends came to 22 bases. The CDR3 covers 17 residues. Germline loops: CDR1 MGHRA, CDR2 YSYEKL.

A remark on this clone: This same CDR3 is encoded by further DNA sequences in the sample. The chain has TRBV5-1 and TRBJ1-1, with D perhaps matching TRBD1 (5 bases). With 1 base removed from V and 3 bases from J, the gap between germline ends came to 10 bases. The CDR3 contains 14 residues. The germline V gene encodes CDR1 SGHRS and CDR2 YFSETQ. The CDR3, as DNA: TGCGCCAGCAGCTTGTTCGGGGGGGACACTGAAGCTTTCTTT. Protein: CASSLFGGDTEAFF.

The chain joins TRBV6-5 to TRBJ2-7, with D perhaps TRBD2 (5 bases). The CDR3 loop spans 11 amino acids. The germline V gene has CDR1 MNHEY and CDR2 SVGAGI. The V gene lost 7 bases and the J gene lost 4 bases, with 8 bases spanning the gap. CDR3 region: CASKREYEQYF. In DNA, the CDR3 is TGTGCCAGCAAGAGGGAATACGAGCAGTACTTC.